The 26 T cell receptor beta chains below were found in one sample sequenced in a study of T-cell memory formation after mild COVID-19. TCRdb processed the 5' RACE reads anew with MiXCR; each CDR3 protein has one entry. Of just over 400,000 distinct CDR3 sequences listed, under 25% are singletons. Sequenced material: PBMCs or a T cell subset sorted from them (not recorded which). The receptors here all came from an adult woman who had mild COVID-19 (a few samples of this study predate the infection). Cell type and time point are not known.

In this sample, this clonotype turned up a few times. This chain connects TRBV20-1 to TRBJ2-1; either TRBD1 or TRBD2 may supply D (6 bases each). The germline V gene has CDR1 DFQATT and CDR2 SNEGSKA (reference sequence). The CDR3 totals 16 residues. V shed 1 base and J shed 4 bases, with 17 bases lying between them. CDR3 loop: CSARARRGTLYNEQFF. The DNA of the CDR3 is TGCAGTGCTAGAGCCCGGAGGGGGACCTTGTACAATGAGCAGTTCTTC.

This clonotype came up a few times. The V call is TRBV7-2, the J call TRBJ2-1; D tentatively reads TRBD1 or TRBD2 (6 bases each). Germline loops: CDR1 SGHTA, CDR2 FQGNSA. Trimming pared 4 bases from V and 10 bases from J, leaving 11 bases between. The CDR3 contains 12 residues. This CDR3 reads CASSSYGGEQFF. The CDR3 bases are TGTGCCAGCAGCTCCTACGGGGGCGAGCAGTTCTTC.

CDR3 residues: CAISDHVSSGGRNEQFF. Here the CDR3 DNA reads TGTGCCATCAGTGACCACGTTTCTAGCGGGGGGAGAAATGAGCAGTTCTTC. V gene TRBV10-3 combines with J gene TRBJ2-1; 11 bases map to TRBD2. CDR3 length: 17 amino acids. CDR1 is ENHRY, CDR2 SYGVKD, per germline. J was trimmed by 7 bases and V by 3 bases; bases with no gene match: 11.

V is TRBV6-5 and J is TRBJ2-7, with D perhaps TRBD2 (5 bases). CDR3 size: 15 residues. The germline V gene has CDR1 MNHEY and CDR2 SVGAGI. The V end lost 3 bases, the J end lost 0 bases, and 12 bases lay between the germline ends. CDR3 sequence reads: CASSYNARGSYEQYF. CDR3 DNA sequence: TGTGCCAGCAGTTATAACGCACGGGGCTCCTACGAGCAGTACTTC.

The rearrangement joins TRBV7-2 to TRBJ2-3; 14 bases are a match to TRBD2. The CDR3 is made up of 15 amino acids. Trimming removed 6 bases from V and 7 bases from J; junction bases left unmatched: 6. In germline, CDR1 is SGHTA, CDR2 FQGNSA. The CDR3 sequence: CASRSGLAGVNTQYF. As DNA, the CDR3 is TGTGCCAGCAGGTCGGGACTAGCGGGAGTAAATACGCAGTATTTT.

Only a few counts were recorded for this clonotype. J is TRBJ2-1 and V is TRBV29-1; 15 bases line up with TRBD2. CDR1 and CDR2 (germline): SQVTM, ANQGSEA. CDR3 length: 13 residues. Trimming removed 4 bases from V and 10 bases from J; junction bases left unmatched: 2. DNA for the CDR3: TGCAGCGTTGCGGGGACTAGCGGGGGGGAGCAGTTCTTC. Amino acids: CSVAGTSGGEQFF.

V gene TRBV5-1 combines with J gene TRBJ2-1; D may be TRBD1 or TRBD2 (5 bases each). V was cut by 4 bases and J by 9 bases, with 20 bases left in between. This CDR3 contains 15 residues. Germline V gene data show CDR1 as SGHRS and CDR2 as YFSETQ. In DNA, the CDR3 is TGCGCCAGCAGCCGGGACCACGAAGACTGGGGTGAGCAGTTCTTC. Its protein product is CASSRDHEDWGEQFF.

This clonotype has more than one count but fewer than ten. For the CDR3, the DNA is TGTGCCAGCAGACCTCGGGGAGCGGGGGGGGTCGATGAGCAGTTCTTC. This codes for CASRPRGAGGVDEQFF. The V and J genes are TRBV6-5 and TRBJ2-1, with 10 bases lining up with TRBD2. Unmatched junction bases numbered 13, after V lost 6 bases and J lost 8 bases. The CDR3 has 16 residues. The germline gives CDR1 MNHEY, CDR2 SVGAGI.

In this sample, this clonotype turned up a few times. The V and J genes are TRBV9 and TRBJ2-1; TRBD2 matches at 8 bases. Germline V gene data show CDR1 as SGDLS and CDR2 as YYNGEE. The CDR3 consists of 17 residues. Losses at the gene ends were 0 bases for V and 10 bases for J; bases not matched to a gene: 15. The CDR3 here is CASSVDSMGLAGGEQFF. The CDR3 nucleotides read TGTGCCAGCAGCGTAGATTCGATGGGGCTAGCGGGTGGCGAGCAGTTCTTC.

This chain uses TRBV7-6 with TRBJ1-4; D is possibly TRBD1 (6 bases). The CDR3 is 15 residues long. V dropped 5 bases and J dropped 1 base, with 11 bases sitting between them. Germline V gives CDR1 SGHVS, CDR2 FNYEAQ. In DNA form, the CDR3 reads TGTGCCAGCAGCAAGGGGACACAAACTAATGAAAAACTGTTTTTT. It yields the protein CASSKGTQTNEKLFF.

The chain uses TRBV7-2 and TRBJ2-5; the D is unclear. Germline CDR1 reads SGHTA; CDR2 reads FQGNSA. Trimming cost V 5 bases and J 7 bases, with 8 bases left between them. The CDR3 is 11 amino acids. The DNA for the CDR3 is TGTACCAGCAGCCCCGGGTGGACCCAGTACTTC. Protein product: CTSSPGWTQYF.

Only a few counts were recorded for this clonotype. The J gene is TRBJ2-1, the V gene TRBV4-2; 11 bases fit TRBD2. The V gene end was trimmed by 4 bases and the J gene end by 7 bases; junction bases not matched to a gene: 15. CDR3 length equals 18 residues. Germline CDR1 LGHNA, CDR2 YNFKEQ. The CDR3 loop reads CASSPLLVVAGGGNEQFF. The CDR3 DNA is TGTGCCAGCAGCCCCCTATTAGTGGTAGCGGGAGGGGGGAATGAGCAGTTCTTC.

In this sample, this clonotype turned up a few times. At one boundary the junction diverges from the germline segment, which might be a read error. V usage is TRBV7-7 and J usage is TRBJ2-7; 7 bases line up with TRBD2. Germline V CDR1 and CDR2: SSHAT, FNYEAQ (reference sequence). This CDR3 contains 13 residues. The CDR3 spells CASSLAGNYEQYF. The CDR3 DNA follows: TGTGCTAGCAGCTTAGCGGGCAACTACGAGCAGTACTTC.

Here the CDR3 reads CAARTSRYNEQFF. CDR3 DNA sequence: TGTGCCGCACGGACTAGCCGGTACAATGAGCAGTTCTTC. The chain employs TRBV27 and TRBJ2-1; 8 nucleotides align to TRBD2. This CDR3 has 13 residues. J lost 4 bases, V lost 11 bases, and 7 bases had no gene match. CDR1 MNHEY and CDR2 SMNVEV come from the germline V gene (reference sequence).

The rearrangement joins TRBV4-1 to TRBJ1-2; D gene uncertain. The ends were cut back, 4 bases at V and 3 bases at J, with 12 bases in the middle. The CDR3 sequence is 14 residues long. Germline-derived CDR1 and CDR2 are MGHRA and YSYEKL. The CDR3 DNA reads TGCGCCAGCAGCCGGTCAACACTAGACTATGGCTACACCTTC. This sequence encodes CASSRSTLDYGYTF.

The chain uses TRBV14 and TRBJ2-1; TRBD2 is a possible D gene (5 bases). CDR1 SGHDN and CDR2 FVKESK come from the germline V gene. With 3 bases removed from V and 9 bases from J, the gap between germline ends came to 12 bases. The length of the CDR3 is 13 residues. Written as DNA, the CDR3 is TGTGCCAGCAGCCAGGAGGTTGTGGGTGAGCAGTTCTTC. Translated: CASSQEVVGEQFF. Complete variable domain (other parts from reference TRBV14 and TRBJ2-1): EAGVTQFPSHSVIEKGQTVTLRCDPISGHDNLYWYRRVMGKEIKFLLHFVKESKQDESGMPNNRFLAERTGGTYSTLKVQPAELEDSGVYFCASSQEVVGEQFFGPGTRLTVL.

The genes are TRBV11-2 and TRBJ2-1; tentatively, D is TRBD1 or TRBD2 (6 bases each). CDR3 length: 18 residues. V lost 1 base and J 5 bases, leaving 21 bases between the germline ends. CDR1 and CDR2 (germline): SGHAT, FQNNGV. CDR3 sequence: CASSLVVPGGTLHNEQFF. The CDR3 nucleotides read TGTGCCAGCAGCTTAGTGGTTCCGGGCGGGACACTCCACAATGAGCAGTTCTTC.

The gene calls are TRBV20-1 and TRBJ2-3; D may be TRBD1 (6 bases). CDR1 and CDR2 from the germline V gene are DFQATT and SNEGSKA (reference sequence). V dropped 2 bases and J dropped 6 bases, with 12 bases sitting between them. The CDR3 contains 13 residues. The CDR3 coding sequence is TGCAGTGCTAGACTGGGGGCCCGGGATACGCAGTATTTT. Translated: CSARLGARDTQYF.

The CDR3 loop is CASRPGDLNTEAFF. The CDR3 DNA reads as TGTGCCAGCAGGCCAGGGGACCTAAACACTGAAGCTTTCTTT. V usage is TRBV12-3 or TRBV12-4 and J usage is TRBJ1-1, with D maybe TRBD1 (6 bases). V was pared by 6 bases and J by 2 bases, with 13 bases between. This CDR3 contains 14 residues.

The chain combines TRBV3-1 with TRBJ2-1; no firm D call. V was cut by 1 base and J by 2 bases, with 15 bases left in between. The CDR3 is made up of 17 amino acids. CDR1 and CDR2 (germline): LGHDT, YNNKEL (reference sequence). DNA of the CDR3: TGTGCCAGCAGCCAAGTAGGTCTGGCTGGGGCCTACAATGAGCAGTTCTTC. Its translation is CASSQVGLAGAYNEQFF.

This chain connects TRBV4-3 to TRBJ1-1; D is unresolved. The CDR3 contains 17 residues. Between the trimmed V and J ends, which lost 0 bases and 0 bases, there was a span of 14 bases. CDR1 and CDR2 (germline): LGHNA, YSLEER. CDR3 DNA sequence: TGCGCCAGCAGCCAAGATACTAACGCAGGTATGAACACTGAAGCTTTCTTT. Its protein is CASSQDTNAGMNTEAFF.

The J gene is TRBJ1-1, the V gene TRBV15; maybe TRBD1 (5 bases). Germline CDR1 LNHNV, CDR2 YYDKDF (reference sequence). The V and J ends lost 0 bases and 13 bases respectively, with 15 bases between them. The CDR3 is 13 residues long. CDR3 bases: TGTGCCACCAGCAGAGATAGGGACCTTTCGAATTTCTTT. Its translation is CATSRDRDLSNFF.

This clonotype was observed a handful of times. The DNA for the CDR3 is TGTGCCAGCAGCTCCTCAGGGGTGGCCTATAATTCACCCCTCCACTTT. Translating gives CASSSSGVAYNSPLHF. The V call is TRBV7-6, the J call TRBJ1-6; D is perhaps TRBD1 (6 bases). Trimming took off 4 bases at V and 2 bases at J, with 12 bases between the two ends. Germline V gives CDR1 SGHVS, CDR2 FNYEAQ. The length of the CDR3 is 16 residues.

This clonotype has only one observation. The rearrangement links TRBV20-1 to TRBJ2-1; 9 bases match TRBD2. CDR1 is DFQATT, CDR2 SNEGSKA, per germline (reference sequence). The CDR3 spans 16 residues. The junction had 11 bases not matched to a gene; V was cut back by 5 bases and J by 3 bases. The DNA for the CDR3 is TGCAGTGCTGATCTCTCGCGGGGGGGCGTCTACAATGAGCAGTTCTTC. Residues: CSADLSRGGVYNEQFF.

The chain is built from TRBV30 and TRBJ1-2; 8 positions agree with TRBD1. The CDR3 has 14 residues. The ends lost 4 bases at V and 4 bases at J; junction bases unmatched: 8. The germline gives CDR1 GTSNPN, CDR2 SVGIG (reference sequence). CDR3 DNA: TGTGCCTGGACATCAGTCAGGGGGCTCTATGGCTACACCTTC. As protein: CAWTSVRGLYGYTF.

The rearrangement joins TRBV19 to TRBJ2-1; possibly TRBD1 or TRBD2 for D (5 bases each). Trimming pared 6 bases from V and 6 bases from J, leaving 9 bases between. The germline V gene encodes CDR1 LNHDA and CDR2 SQIVND (reference sequence). The CDR3 contains 12 residues. For the CDR3, the DNA is TGTGCCAGTAGCAGGGCGGGCAATGAGCAGTTCTTC. It is translated as CASSRAGNEQFF.